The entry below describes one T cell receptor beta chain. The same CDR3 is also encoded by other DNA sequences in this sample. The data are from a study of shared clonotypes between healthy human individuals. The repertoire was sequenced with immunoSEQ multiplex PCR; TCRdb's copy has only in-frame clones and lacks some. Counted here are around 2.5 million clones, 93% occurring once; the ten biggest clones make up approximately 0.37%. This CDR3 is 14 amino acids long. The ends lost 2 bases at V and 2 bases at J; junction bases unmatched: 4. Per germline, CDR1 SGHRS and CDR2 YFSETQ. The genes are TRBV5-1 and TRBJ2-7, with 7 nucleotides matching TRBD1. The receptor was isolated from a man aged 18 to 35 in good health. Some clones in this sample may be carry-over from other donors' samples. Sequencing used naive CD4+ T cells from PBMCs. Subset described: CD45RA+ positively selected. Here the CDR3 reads CASSLGTAPYEQYF. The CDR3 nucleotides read TGCGCCAGCAGCTTAGGGACAGCTCCCTACGAGCAGTACTTC.